This T cell receptor (beta chain) is from a study of blood T cell repertoires in COVID-19. Overall study: Specimens from acute and convalescent COVID-19 originated in the United States, Italy and Spain. T cells, B-cell-depleted T cells, or PBMCs provided the cDNA or gDNA that served as material.

The V gene's germline CDR1 is SGHVS and CDR2 FNYEAQ. The V end lost 5 bases, the J end lost 1 base, and 12 bases lay between the germline ends. This CDR3 spans 15 amino acids. In this sample, this clone turned up a few times. How the authors handled the data: Reference gene primer amplification in the assay estimated nucleated cell counts. The method was immunoSEQ multiplex PCR; TCRdb's version includes in-frame clones alone and lacks a portion of them. Clone size and V and J calls were adopted from that table, with D and trimming inferred from the DNA. The table includes over 60,000 clones, roughly nine tenths detected once.

Material: peripheral blood. The J gene is TRBJ2-1, the V gene TRBV7-6, with a weak D call TRBD1 (5 bases). This TCR came from a woman older than 75 with active or convalescent COVID-19. The CDR3 loop reads CASSQGTHSYNEQFF. CDR3 DNA sequence: TGTGCCAGCAGCCAGGGTACCCATTCCTACAATGAGCAGTTCTTC.